A single sample gave rise to the 21 T cell receptor beta chains below, sequenced in a study of vaccination and CD4 T cells after COVID-19. The treatment was: approximately 9-day PBMC culture with coronavirus spike peptide pools or control peptides (ViraFEST assay). With the Oncomine TCR Beta short-read assay, DNA from cultured CD4+ T cells was sequenced. Each CDR3 protein gets one entry after TCRdb re-called the PCR reads with MiXCR. The sample lists about 12,000 distinct CDR3 sequences, around 20% occurring once. For these receptors, no antigen is known. This specimen consisted of CD4+ T cells from blood, cultured in vitro, obtained before SARS-CoV-2 vaccination. Receptors were obtained from a human donor who received a COVID-19 vaccine.

The genes are TRBV12-3 or TRBV12-4 and TRBJ1-6, with 9 bases matching TRBD1. V shed 5 bases, J shed 6 bases, and the junction held 5 bases outside the gene matches. The CDR3 contains 15 residues. CDR3 protein: CASSLQGAPNSPLHF. Written as DNA, the CDR3 is TGTGCCAGCAGTCTACAGGGGGCGCCTAATTCACCCCTCCACTTT.

This clonotype is medium-sized. This sequence joins TRBV27 and TRBJ1-2, with 8 bases fitting TRBD1. Germline CDR1 reads MNHEY; CDR2 reads SMNVEV (reference sequence). The junction had 10 bases not matched to a gene; V was cut back by 4 bases and J by 6 bases. The CDR3 has 15 residues. Here the CDR3 reads CASSSAGGAYDGYTF. DNA of the CDR3: TGTGCCAGCAGTTCCGCAGGGGGCGCCTACGATGGCTACACCTTC.

The chain links TRBV6-1 to TRBJ2-7, with a possible D match to TRBD2 (6 bases). Germline-derived CDR1 and CDR2 are MNHNS and SASEGT. CDR3 length equals 14 residues. V was clipped by 4 bases and J by 6 bases, with 16 bases between them. CDR3 region: CASSVGLRRGEQYF. CDR3 sequence (DNA): TGTGCCAGCAGTGTAGGACTTCGGAGGGGCGAGCAGTACTTC.

CDR3 sequence (DNA): TGTGCCAGCAGCCCTCCCGGGAGGGACACTGAAGCTTTCTTT. This codes for CASSPPGRDTEAFF. The chain combines TRBV12-3 or TRBV12-4 with TRBJ1-1, with unresolved D. This CDR3 comprises 14 residues. Between the trimmed V and J ends, which lost 6 bases and 3 bases, there was a span of 14 bases.

The chain recombines TRBV20-1 with TRBJ2-5; the D is unclear. CDR1 is DFQATT, CDR2 SNEGSKA, per germline (reference sequence). The CDR3 is 12 amino acids. The CDR3 region is CSPSEGRETQYF. For the CDR3, the DNA is TGCAGCCCCTCGGAAGGGCGGGAGACCCAGTACTTC.

The chain recombines TRBV2 with TRBJ2-1, with a weak D call TRBD2 (6 bases). CDR1 is SNHLY and CDR2 is FYNNEI in the germline V gene. This CDR3 is 15 amino acids long. With 6 bases removed from V and 3 bases from J, the gap between germline ends came to 15 bases. CDR3 nucleotides: TGTGCCAGCAGGCGCGGGACTCTCAACTACAATGAGCAGTTCTTC. Amino acid sequence: CASRRGTLNYNEQFF. The full variable domain, completed using reference TRBV2 and TRBJ2-1, is EPEVTQTPSHQVTQMGQEVILRCVPISNHLYFYWYRQILGQKVEFLVSFYNNEISEKSEIFDDQFSVERPDGSNFTLKIRSTKLEDSAMYFCASRRGTLNYNEQFFGPGTRLTVL.

This clonotype is judged medium-sized. This chain joins TRBV30 and TRBJ1-5, with D perhaps matching TRBD1 (6 bases). Trimming shortened V by 3 bases and J by 3 bases, and 9 bases separated the two germline ends. The CDR3 sequence is 13 residues long. CDR1 is GTSNPN and CDR2 is SVGIG in the germline V gene (reference sequence). CDR3 sequence: CAWRTGLNQPQHF. CDR3 coding DNA: TGTGCCTGGAGGACAGGTCTCAATCAGCCCCAGCATTTT.

In this sample, this clonotype turned up a few times. V gene TRBV7-6 combines with J gene TRBJ2-2, with 10 bases matching TRBD1. This CDR3 has 15 amino acids. Losses at the gene ends were 5 bases for V and 3 bases for J; bases not matched to a gene: 3. Germline CDR1 reads SGHVS; CDR2 reads FNYEAQ. This chain's CDR3 is CASSRQGADTGELFF. CDR3 sequence (DNA): TGTGCCAGCAGCCGACAGGGGGCGGACACCGGGGAGCTGTTTTTT.

This clonotype appeared a few times. The chain has TRBV7-9 and TRBJ2-5, with D perhaps given as TRBD1 or TRBD2 (6 bases each). V lost 5 bases to trimming and J lost 0 bases, with 10 bases between them. This CDR3 is 14 amino acids long. Germline values: CDR1 SEHNR, CDR2 FQNEAQ (reference sequence). In nucleotides, the CDR3 is TGTGCCAGCAGCATAGGGGGGTACCAAGAGACCCAGTACTTC. This sequence encodes CASSIGGYQETQYF.

The chain has TRBV4-2 and TRBJ2-3; 15 nucleotides line up with TRBD2. The trim removed 4 bases at V and 2 bases at J, leaving 7 bases unmatched. The CDR3 length is 18 residues. Germline-derived CDR1 and CDR2 are LGHNA and YNFKEQ. In nucleotides, the CDR3 is TGTGCCAGCAGCCGGCCCGGACTAGCGGGGGGGGACACAGATACGCAGTATTTT. It translates to CASSRPGLAGGDTDTQYF.

The V and J genes are TRBV28 and TRBJ1-1, with TRBD1 as a possible D gene (5 bases). Germline V gene lookup returns CDR1 MDHEN and CDR2 SYDVKM. CDR3 length equals 14 residues. V lost 5 bases to trimming and J lost 4 bases, with 14 bases between them. CDR3 region: CASSLPQGGTEAFF. The CDR3 bases are TGTGCCAGCAGTCTTCCTCAGGGAGGCACTGAAGCTTTCTTT. The full variable domain, with the rest looked up from reference TRBV28 and TRBJ1-1, is DVKVTQSSRYLVKRTGEKVFLECVQDMDHENMFWYRQDPGLGLRLIYFSYDVKMKEKGDIPEGYSVSREKKERFSLILESASTNQTSMYLCASSLPQGGTEAFFGQGTRLTVV.

This clonotype showed up just a few times. J is TRBJ2-7 and V is TRBV19; the D gene could be TRBD1 or TRBD2 (6 bases each). CDR3 length: 13 amino acids. Trimming left V 5 bases short and J 5 bases short, with 13 bases between. Germline CDR1 and CDR2: LNHDA and SQIVND (reference sequence). The chain's CDR3 is CASSEKGGNEQYF. The CDR3, as DNA: TGTGCCAGTAGTGAGAAAGGGGGGAACGAGCAGTACTTC.

In this sample, this clonotype turned up a few times. The CDR3 loop reads CASSSQTYLNTEAFF. In nucleotides, the CDR3 is TGTGCCAGTAGTAGCCAGACCTACTTAAACACTGAAGCTTTCTTT. V gene TRBV19 combines with J gene TRBJ1-1; D not certain. Looked up from germline, CDR1 is LNHDA and CDR2 is SQIVND (reference sequence). This CDR3 region has 15 residues. Trimming took 4 bases from V and 2 from J, leaving 14 bases between them.

DNA of the CDR3: TGTGCCAGCACCGACAGGCCGAACACTGAAGCTTTCTTT. Translation gives CASTDRPNTEAFF. V is TRBV12-3 or TRBV12-4 and J is TRBJ1-1, with a possible D match to TRBD1 (6 bases). The CDR3 sequence is 13 residues long. Deletions cut 7 bases from V and 1 base from J, with 10 bases between.

This clonotype was observed a few times. CDR3 DNA: TGTGCCAGCAGCTCCACACTGGGGGGGGCGCAGGGCTACACCTTC. Translation gives CASSSTLGGAQGYTF. This chain links TRBV7-9 with TRBJ1-2; a possible D gene is TRBD1 (6 bases). The ends were cut back, 4 bases at V and 8 bases at J, with 20 bases in the middle. Germline-derived CDR1 and CDR2 are SEHNR and FQNEAQ (reference sequence). The CDR3 contains 15 residues.

The chain links TRBV11-2 to TRBJ2-3, with D perhaps TRBD1 or TRBD2 (6 bases each). V was shortened by 4 bases and J by 7 bases, with 15 bases between the two germline ends. Germline CDR1 is SGHAT and CDR2 is FQNNGV. This CDR3 has 14 amino acids. CDR3 in DNA: TGTGCCAGCAGCTCGAGGGGGGCCCAGAATACGCAGTATTTT. It is translated as CASSSRGAQNTQYF.

J is TRBJ2-1 and V is TRBV6-2 or TRBV6-3; TRBD1 is a possible D gene (5 bases). V was clipped by 2 bases and J by 2 bases, with 7 bases between them. The CDR3 loop spans 14 amino acids. From germline, CDR1 is MNHEY and CDR2 SVGEGT. CDR3 DNA sequence: TGTGCCAGCAGTTACAGGGGTACCTACAATGAGCAGTTCTTC. The encoded protein is CASSYRGTYNEQFF.

The CDR3 here is CASSLYRNTEAFF. In DNA form, the CDR3 reads TGTGCCAGCAGCTTATACCGGAACACTGAAGCTTTCTTT. The chain employs TRBV11-2 and TRBJ1-1; D gene ambiguous. With 2 bases removed from V and 1 base from J, the gap between germline ends came to 5 bases. This CDR3 is 13 amino acids long. In germline, CDR1 is SGHAT, CDR2 FQNNGV.

Here the CDR3 reads CASSFGLRDETQYF. CDR3 coding DNA: TGTGCCAGCAGCTTCGGACTAAGGGATGAGACCCAGTACTTC. The V call is TRBV5-4, the J call TRBJ2-5, with D maybe TRBD2 (6 bases). The germline gives CDR1 SGHNT, CDR2 YYREEE (reference sequence). The V and J ends lost 2 bases and 5 bases respectively, with 13 bases between them. The CDR3 is 14 residues long.

This clonotype turned up a few times. This rearrangement joins TRBV29-1 to TRBJ2-3, with 11 bases lining up with TRBD1. The junction had 4 bases not matched to a gene; V was cut back by 0 bases and J by 5 bases. The germline V gene has CDR1 SQVTM and CDR2 ANQGSEA. The CDR3 runs 15 residues. The CDR3, as DNA: TGCAGCGTTGAAGATCGGGACAGGGGGGTAGATACGCAGTATTTT. It codes for CSVEDRDRGVDTQYF.

The chain combines TRBV6-1 with TRBJ2-7; D possibly corresponds to TRBD1 (6 bases). Germline CDR1 and CDR2: MNHNS and SASEGT. This CDR3 spans 15 amino acids. V was cut by 1 base and J by 0 bases, with 10 bases left in between. CDR3 loop: CASSEEGDHSYEQYF. Written as DNA, the CDR3 is TGTGCCAGCAGTGAAGAGGGGGACCACTCCTACGAGCAGTACTTC.